This TCR beta chain was identified during a study of blood T cell repertoires in COVID-19. Germline V gene sequence: CDR1 SNHLY, CDR2 FYNNEI. V shed 7 bases and J shed 9 bases, with 19 bases lying between them. This CDR3 spans 15 amino acids. Assay used: immunoSEQ multiplex PCR; TCRdb lists only in-frame clones, some missing. The sample has over 50,000 clones, roughly 84% seen once. Patients from Seattle were sampled longitudinally, starting during active infection. This TCR was sampled from a man in his 60s with COVID-19, enrolled during active disease. Sequencing input: peripheral blood. V gene TRBV2 combines with J gene TRBJ1-6, with a weak D call TRBD1 (5 bases). CDR3 sequence: CASNPRGGVGSPLHF. The DNA for the CDR3 is TGTGCCAGCAATCCCCGGGGGGGGGTTGGTTCACCCCTCCACTTT.